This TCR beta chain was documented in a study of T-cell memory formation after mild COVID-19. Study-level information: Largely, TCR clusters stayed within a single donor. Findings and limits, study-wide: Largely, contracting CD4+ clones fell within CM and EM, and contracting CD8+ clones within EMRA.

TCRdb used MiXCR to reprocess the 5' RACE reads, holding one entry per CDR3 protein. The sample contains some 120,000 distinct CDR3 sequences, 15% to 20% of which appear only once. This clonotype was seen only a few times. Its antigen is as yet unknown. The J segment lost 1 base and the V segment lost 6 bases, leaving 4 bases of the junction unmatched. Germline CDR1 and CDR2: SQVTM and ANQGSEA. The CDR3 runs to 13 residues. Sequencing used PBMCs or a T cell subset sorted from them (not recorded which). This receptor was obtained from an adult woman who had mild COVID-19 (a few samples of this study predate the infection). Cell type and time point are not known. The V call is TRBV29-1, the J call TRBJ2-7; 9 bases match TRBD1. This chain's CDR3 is CSVPGQGSYEQYF. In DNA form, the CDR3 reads TGCAGCGTACCGGGACAGGGTTCCTACGAGCAGTACTTC.